Shown below are 19 T cell receptor beta chains from a single sample sequenced in a study of T cell responses to AZD1222 COVID-19 vaccine. Only in-frame clones appear in the TCRdb table, and some are missing; sequencing was by immunoSEQ multiplex PCR. The data contain around 150,000 clones, around 94% of them singletons. The sample was peripheral blood, taken on day 0 of AZD1222 vaccination. The receptors shown here come from an adult in good health.

The chain uses TRBV11-2 and TRBJ2-1; 9 bases are shared with TRBD2. CDR3 length: 16 residues. The junction had 5 bases not matched to a gene; V was cut back by 5 bases and J by 0 bases. CDR1 is SGHAT, CDR2 FQNNGV, per germline. The DNA of the CDR3 is TGTGCCAGCAGCCCCTTAGCGGGGGACTCCTACAATGAGCAGTTCTTC. As protein: CASSPLAGDSYNEQFF.

V usage is TRBV5-1 and J usage is TRBJ2-3; 10 bases align to TRBD1. V lost 4 bases, J lost 2 bases, and 4 bases stayed unmatched. This CDR3 has 15 amino acids. Germline V gene data show CDR1 as SGHRS and CDR2 as YFSETQ. CDR3 sequence: CASSPGQGFTDTQYF. The CDR3 region has the DNA TGCGCCAGCAGCCCGGGACAGGGGTTCACAGATACGCAGTATTTT.

The chain links TRBV2 to TRBJ1-3; 9 nucleotides agree with TRBD1. V shed 7 bases and J 4 bases; nucleotides not matched to a gene: 8. The germline V gene encodes CDR1 SNHLY and CDR2 FYNNEI. There are 15 residues in the CDR3. CDR3 loop: CASTISDRGGNTIYF. Written as DNA, the CDR3 is TGTGCCAGCACAATATCCGACAGGGGGGGAAACACCATATATTTT.

The chain couples TRBV19 to TRBJ2-7; 7 nucleotides match TRBD2. The CDR3 is made up of 14 amino acids. Germline-derived CDR1 and CDR2 are LNHDA and SQIVND (reference sequence). The V segment lost 3 bases and the J segment 2 bases; nucleotides outside the gene matches: 4. In DNA form, the CDR3 reads TGTGCCAGTAGTATTTCGGCGGGGGCCTACGAGCAGTACGTC. Encoded protein: CASSISAGAYEQYV.

The chain employs TRBV19 and TRBJ1-2; a weak D match, TRBD1 (5 bases). With 0 bases removed from V and 2 bases from J, the gap between germline ends came to 10 bases. Germline V CDR1 and CDR2: LNHDA, SQIVND (reference sequence). This CDR3 is 15 amino acids long. CDR3 region: CASSIDPWGNYGYTF. CDR3 DNA: TGTGCCAGTAGTATAGATCCGTGGGGGAACTATGGCTACACCTTC. Complete variable domain (other parts from reference TRBV19 and TRBJ1-2): DGGITQSPKYLFRKEGQNVTLSCEQNLNHDAMYWYRQDPGQGLRLIYYSQIVNDFQKGDIAEGYSVSREKKESFPLTVTSAQKNPTAFYLCASSIDPWGNYGYTFGSGTRLTVV.

The chain recombines TRBV29-1 with TRBJ1-1, with D hard to call. Trimming stripped 4 bases from V and 3 bases from J, with 15 bases between. The germline CDR1 and CDR2 sequences are SQVTM and ANQGSEA. This CDR3 has 14 residues. The CDR3: CSVVPLVGYTEAFF. As DNA, the CDR3 is TGCAGCGTTGTCCCTCTAGTTGGGTACACTGAAGCTTTCTTT.

The chain recombines TRBV2 with TRBJ2-5, with no clear D. V was trimmed by 10 bases and J by 5 bases, leaving 14 bases between them. The CDR3 is 12 amino acids. Per the germline V gene, CDR1 is SNHLY and CDR2 is FYNNEI. Here the CDR3 reads CATQAGLETQYF. The DNA for the CDR3 is TGTGCCACCCAGGCTGGCTTGGAGACCCAGTACTTC.

J is TRBJ1-2 and V is TRBV6-5; TRBD1 matches at 7 bases. From germline, CDR1 is MNHEY and CDR2 SVGAGI. J lost 5 bases, V lost 5 bases, and 8 bases had no gene match. The CDR3 runs to 14 residues. CDR3 sequence: CASSKTGLNYGYTF. Written as DNA, the CDR3 is TGTGCCAGCAGTAAGACAGGGCTTAATTATGGCTACACCTTC.

The chain couples TRBV9 to TRBJ1-2; D is ambiguous. Germline V gene lookup returns CDR1 SGDLS and CDR2 YYNGEE. V lost 0 bases and J 0 bases, leaving 6 bases between the germline ends. The CDR3 runs 14 residues. For the CDR3, the DNA is TGTGCCAGCAGCGTAGACGGGACTAACTATGGCTACACCTTC. Its protein product is CASSVDGTNYGYTF.

The chain employs TRBV10-3 and TRBJ1-3; TRBD1 is a possible D gene (5 bases). This CDR3 region has 16 residues. V was pared by 0 bases and J by 0 bases, with 9 bases between. Germline V gene lookup returns CDR1 ENHRY and CDR2 SYGVKD. CDR3 sequence: CAISESGASSGNTIYF. In DNA form, the CDR3 reads TGTGCCATCAGTGAGTCCGGGGCGTCCTCTGGAAACACCATATATTTT.

The V and J genes are TRBV11-2 and TRBJ2-1; D may be TRBD1 (5 bases). This CDR3 is 16 amino acids long. CDR1 is SGHAT, CDR2 FQNNGV, per germline. The V end was cut by 1 base, the J end by 4 bases, with 14 bases between. In DNA, the CDR3 is TGTGCCAGCAGCTTAGGTGGGGCCGTGCATTACAATGAGCAGTTCTTC. Translated, it gives CASSLGGAVHYNEQFF. The full variable domain, with the rest looked up from reference TRBV11-2 and TRBJ2-1, is EAGVAQSPRYKIIEKRQSVAFWCNPISGHATLYWYQQILGQGPKLLIQFQNNGVVDDSQLPKDRFSAERLKGVDSTLKIQPAKLEDSAVYLCASSLGGAVHYNEQFFGPGTRLTVL.

The chain recombines TRBV19 with TRBJ1-2, with a weak D call TRBD1 (6 bases). V dropped 5 bases and J dropped 2 bases, with 15 bases sitting between them. From germline, CDR1 is LNHDA and CDR2 SQIVND (reference sequence). CDR3 length: 15 amino acids. CDR3 amino acids: CASSRAGASNYGYTF. DNA of the CDR3: TGTGCCAGTAGTCGGGCAGGGGCTTCGAACTATGGCTACACCTTC.

The chain uses TRBV12-3 or TRBV12-4 and TRBJ2-1; unclear D gene. The V gene lost 5 bases and the J gene lost 4 bases, with 6 bases spanning the gap. The CDR3 extends over 12 amino acids. The CDR3 sequence is CASSPAYNEQFF. CDR3 DNA: TGTGCCAGCAGTCCCGCGTACAATGAGCAGTTCTTC.

V is TRBV2 and J is TRBJ1-2; D unclear. The CDR3 has 12 residues. V lost 6 bases and J 4 bases, leaving 9 bases between the germline ends. CDR1 SNHLY and CDR2 FYNNEI come from the germline V gene. This chain's CDR3 is CASRQPFYGYTF. As DNA, the CDR3 is TGTGCCAGCAGACAGCCCTTCTATGGCTACACCTTC.

V gene TRBV3-1 (or the pseudogene TRBV3-2) combines with J gene TRBJ1-2; 8 bases map to TRBD1. Germline V gene sequence: CDR1 LGHDT, CDR2 YNNKEL (reference sequence). V lost 0 bases, J lost 2 bases, and 17 bases stayed unmatched. The CDR3 covers 20 residues. The chain's CDR3 is CASSQDRRRQGTSYNYGYTF. The DNA of the CDR3 is TGTGCCAGCAGCCAAGATAGGAGGAGACAGGGGACATCTTACAACTATGGCTACACCTTC.

This CDR3 is CASSSIIETQYF. In DNA form, the CDR3 reads TGTGCCAGCTCTTCTATCATAGAGACCCAGTACTTC. The rearrangement uses TRBV18 and TRBJ2-5; no reliable D call. The CDR3 contains 12 residues. Germline V gives CDR1 KGHSH, CDR2 LQKENI. The ends were cut back, 6 bases at V and 4 bases at J, with 9 bases in the middle. Using reference TRBV18 and TRBJ2-5 for the parts outside the CDR3, the full variable domain is NAGVMQNPRHLVRRRGQEARLRCSPMKGHSHVYWYRQLPEEGLKFMVYLQKENIIDESGMPKERFSAEFPKEGPSILRIQQVVRGDSAAYFCASSSIIETQYFGPGTRLLVL.

The rearrangement uses TRBV18 and TRBJ2-2, with 9 bases matching TRBD1. The junction had 5 bases not matched to a gene; V was cut back by 0 bases and J by 6 bases. Germline CDR1 reads KGHSH; CDR2 reads LQKENI. CDR3 length equals 16 residues. CDR3 protein: CASSPPTGGNSGELFF. As DNA, the CDR3 is TGTGCCAGCTCACCACCAACAGGGGGCAATTCCGGGGAGCTGTTTTTT.

The V and J genes are TRBV9 and TRBJ1-5, with no clear D. Trimming left V 4 bases short and J 0 bases short, with 11 bases between. Germline V gene data show CDR1 as SGDLS and CDR2 as YYNGEE. CDR3 size: 15 residues. The CDR3 loop reads CASSPRGLSNQPQHF. In DNA, the CDR3 is TGTGCCAGCAGCCCACGAGGGCTTAGCAATCAGCCCCAGCATTTT. The full variable domain, its missing parts supplied by reference TRBV9 and TRBJ1-5, is DSGVTQTPKHLITATGQRVTLRCSPRSGDLSVYWYQQSLDQGLQFLIQYYNGEERAKGNILERFSAQQFPDLHSELNLSSLELGDSALYFCASSPRGLSNQPQHFGDGTRLSIL.

The V and J genes are TRBV14 and TRBJ2-4; D is possibly TRBD1 (6 bases). V was shortened by 8 bases and J by 4 bases, with 12 bases between the two germline ends. CDR1 and CDR2 from the germline V gene are SGHDN and FVKESK. CDR3 length: 13 amino acids. The DNA of the CDR3 is TGTGCCAGCCAAGGGGGATATAAAAACATTCAGTACTTC. This encodes CASQGGYKNIQYF.